The TCR beta chain under discussion was sequenced for a study of response to subunit inactivated influenza vaccine. TCRdb processed the RT-PCR reads anew with MiXCR; each CDR3 protein has one entry. This table has roughly 500,000 distinct CDR3 sequences, about 25% appearing once. Germline V gives CDR1 SGHVS, CDR2 FNYEAQ. V was clipped by 2 bases and J by 9 bases, with 10 bases between them. CDR3 length: 13 residues. The sequences come from CD4+ T cells sorted from PBMCs, collected around 5 days after vaccination. The receptor's source is a man in his fifties who received an inactivated influenza vaccine. J is TRBJ2-2 and V is TRBV7-6; unclear D gene. This CDR3 is CASSLFPDRELFF. Written as DNA, the CDR3 is TGTGCCAGCAGCTTATTCCCAGACCGGGAGCTGTTTTTT.